The next 5 T cell receptor beta chains were all read from a single sample in a study of blood T cell repertoires in COVID-19. Using immunoSEQ multiplex PCR, the repertoire was profiled, and TCRdb retains in-frame clones only, with some absent. The repertoire consists of 130,000 or so clones, with about four fifths occurring once and the leading ten covering approximately 8.7%. The sample was peripheral blood. Receptors were obtained from a woman aged 60-75 years with active or convalescent COVID-19.

The chain couples TRBV2 to TRBJ2-7, with TRBD1 matching 7 bases. With 7 bases clipped from V and 9 bases from J, the junction kept 12 bases outside the gene matches. Germline CDR1 reads SNHLY; CDR2 reads FYNNEI. This CDR3 is built from 13 residues. The CDR3 bases are TGTGCCAGCAAGATTGGACAGGCCCTTGTGCAGTACTTC. Amino acid sequence: CASKIGQALVQYF.

V usage is TRBV3-1 (or the pseudogene TRBV3-2) and J usage is TRBJ1-4, with a tentative D call TRBD1 (5 bases). The V end lost 0 bases, the J end lost 10 bases, and 9 bases lay between the germline ends. This CDR3 contains 13 residues. Germline CDR1 is LGHDT and CDR2 is YNNKEL (reference sequence). The CDR3 is CASSQDRGGKLFF. In nucleotides, the CDR3 is TGTGCCAGCAGCCAAGATCGGGGGGGAAAACTGTTTTTT.

CDR3 nucleotide sequence: TGTGCCAGCAGCTCGGCGTGGACTAGCCCCCGCGAGCAGTACGTC. This encodes CASSSAWTSPREQYV. The genes are TRBV5-6 and TRBJ2-7, with 8 bases fitting TRBD2. The CDR3 runs 15 residues. The junction had 11 bases not matched to a gene; V was cut back by 3 bases and J by 6 bases. Per the germline V gene, CDR1 is SGHDT and CDR2 is YYEEEE.

The chain recombines TRBV6-5 with TRBJ1-5; 7 nucleotides match TRBD1. Germline V gene sequence: CDR1 MNHEY, CDR2 SVGAGI. V lost 8 bases, J lost 3 bases, and 10 bases stayed unmatched. The CDR3 contains 15 residues. The CDR3 reads CASGGQLAPNQPQHF. The CDR3 coding sequence is TGTGCCAGCGGGGGACAGCTAGCCCCCAATCAGCCCCAGCATTTT.

The chain links TRBV10-3 to TRBJ1-2; TRBD1 agrees at 7 bases. Per the germline V gene, CDR1 is ENHRY and CDR2 is SYGVKD. V lost 6 bases to trimming and J lost 2 bases; unmatched junction nucleotides: 3. This CDR3 has 13 residues. As DNA, the CDR3 is TGTGCCATCAGGATGGGACAGAACTATGGCTACACCTTC. Residues: CAIRMGQNYGYTF.